Given below is one TCR beta chain in context. In the source study's methods: Amplified reference gene primers provided the basis for estimating nucleated cell counts. TCRdb keeps only in-frame clones here, not all; method: immunoSEQ multiplex PCR. That table gives V, J and clone size, and the DNA gave D and trimming. This table has roughly 430,000 clones, around 90% appearing once. This sample stems from a study of blood T cell repertoires in COVID-19. Study-level information: Samples of COVID-19 (acute and convalescent) were obtained from the United States, Italy and Spain.

Participants' own reports of clinical history determined their cohort assignment. The sequencing input was PBMCs or T cells enriched from blood (not recorded which). This clonotype was obtained from a woman aged 40 to 50 with acute COVID-19.

The CDR3 bases are TGTGCCAGCAGCCCGAGACAGGGCTCAAATTCACCCCTCCACTTT. It translates to CASSPRQGSNSPLHF. The chain recombines TRBV9 with TRBJ1-6; 7 bases line up with TRBD1. The CDR3 is 15 amino acids. Looked up from germline, CDR1 is SGDLS and CDR2 is YYNGEE. V lost 4 bases, J lost 7 bases, and 8 bases stayed unmatched.